The rows below give T cell receptor beta chains drawn from one sample of a study of control samples from healthy donors and cancer patients. Libraries were prepared by immunoSEQ multiplex PCR; TCRdb keeps only in-frame clonotypes and omits some of them. In the table there are 98,000 or so clones, roughly 78% of which are singletons. The specimen sequenced was blood. The source is a man between 60 and 75 years old in good health. CDR3s include the opening cysteine and the closing phenylalanine or tryptophan. The order of the fields is clone size, V gene, J gene, D gene, CDR3 DNA, CDR3 protein. A D gene is named only where the DNA matches it firmly. Only part of the rows carry a size: once, few, many, or a class if the clone is expanded.

NA	TRBV10-3	TRBJ1-4	NA	TGTGCCATCAGTGAGTCGAAGGGGATTGAAAAACTGTTTTTT	CAISESKGIEKLFF
NA	TRBV5-1	TRBJ2-1	TRBD2	TGCGCCAGCAGCCTAAATAGCGGGGGATACAATGAGCAGTTCTTC	CASSLNSGGYNEQFF
NA	TRBV7-9	TRBJ2-5	TRBD1	TGTGCCAGCAGCTTAGTTTACAGGGGGCGAGAGACCCAGTACTTC	CASSLVYRGRETQYF
once	TRBV10-3	TRBJ2-5	TRBD2	TGTGCCATCAGTGGACTAGCGGGAGAGGAGACCCAGTACTTC	CAISGLAGEETQYF
few	TRBV29-1	TRBJ2-5	TRBD2	TGCAGCGCTAAACTAGCGGGAGGAGAGACCCAGTACTTC	CSAKLAGGETQYF
NA	TRBV4-2	TRBJ2-7	TRBD2	TGTGCCAGCAGCCAAGGGGAGCGGGAGCAGGTTGAGCAGTACTTC	CASSQGEREQVEQYF
NA	TRBV13	TRBJ2-1	TRBD2	TGTGCCAGCAGTTATCTTACCTTAGCGGGGAAGATCCACAATGAGCAGTTCTTC	CASSYLTLAGKIHNEQFF
NA	TRBV28	TRBJ1-1	NA	TGTGCCAGCAGTTTAGCCGTGAACACTGAAGCTTTCTTT	CASSLAVNTEAFF
NA	TRBV5-6	TRBJ2-5	NA	TGTGCCAGCAGCCCCACAGGGTATACCCAGTACTTC	CASSPTGYTQYF
NA	TRBV2	TRBJ2-3	NA	TGTGCCAGCAGTGGAGGGGCGGGCGATACGCAGTATTTT	CASSGGAGDTQYF
NA	TRBV7-2	TRBJ2-1	TRBD1	TGTGCCAGCAGCTTAGGGACAGGGGTTAATGAGCAGTTCTTC	CASSLGTGVNEQFF
NA	TRBV5-6	TRBJ2-2	NA	TGTGCCAGCAGGAGCGGACAGGCGGGAATCACCGGGGAGCTGTTTTTT	CASRSGQAGITGELFF
few	TRBV5-4	TRBJ2-2	NA	TGTGCCAGCAGCTTGGGATTAGCGTACACCGGGGAGCTGTTTTTT	CASSLGLAYTGELFF
NA	TRBV6-5	TRBJ2-1	TRBD2	TGTGCCAGCAGTTTCGGCGGGGGGGTTTACAATGAGCAGTTCTTC	CASSFGGGVYNEQFF
few	TRBV19	TRBJ1-1	NA	TGTGCCAGTAGACAGGCCCCGAACACTGAAGCTTTCTTT	CASRQAPNTEAFF
NA	TRBV5-8	TRBJ1-2	NA	TGTGCCAGCAGCTTCGGACACAACTATGGCTACACCTTC	CASSFGHNYGYTF
NA	TRBV11-3	TRBJ2-7	TRBD1	TGTGCCAGCAGCACGGGGACAGGGGGTTCCTACGAGCAGTACTTC	CASSTGTGGSYEQYF
NA	TRBV5-3	TRBJ1-6	NA	TGTGCCAGAAGCCCCCACAAACCCCAGTTCTATAATTCACCCCTCCACTTT	CARSPHKPQFYNSPLHF
NA	TRBV6-6	TRBJ2-3	TRBD2	TGTGCCGTAGGACTAGCGGGAGATACGCAGTATTTT	CAVGLAGDTQYF
NA	TRBV30	TRBJ1-6	NA	TGTGCCTGGAGTGTACAGGTCGCAACAGGACGGAGCTCCTATAATTCACCCCTCCACTTT	CAWSVQVATGRSSYNSPLHF
NA	TRBV30	TRBJ2-1	NA	TGTGCCTGGAGTGTTCTTATTCAGGGCCATGAGCAGTTCTTC	CAWSVLIQGHEQFF
NA	TRBV11-3	TRBJ2-3	NA	TGTGCCAGCAGCTTACGGGCCGGGCGGGGCCTTACCACAGATACGCAGTATTTT	CASSLRAGRGLTTDTQYF
few	TRBV12-3/TRBV12-4	TRBJ1-1	TRBD1	TGTGCCAGCAGAACCGGGACAGTATTAGGGGCTTTCTTT	CASRTGTVLGAFF